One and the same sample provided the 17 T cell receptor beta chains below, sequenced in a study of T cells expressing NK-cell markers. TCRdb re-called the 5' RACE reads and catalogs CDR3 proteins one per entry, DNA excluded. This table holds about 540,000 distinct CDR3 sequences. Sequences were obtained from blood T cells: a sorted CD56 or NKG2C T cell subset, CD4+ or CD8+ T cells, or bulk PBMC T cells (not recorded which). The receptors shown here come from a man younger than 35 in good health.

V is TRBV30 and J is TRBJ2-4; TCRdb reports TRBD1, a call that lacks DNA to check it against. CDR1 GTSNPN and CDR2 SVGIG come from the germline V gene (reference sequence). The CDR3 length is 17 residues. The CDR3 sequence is CAWSVRKTGGSKNIQYF.

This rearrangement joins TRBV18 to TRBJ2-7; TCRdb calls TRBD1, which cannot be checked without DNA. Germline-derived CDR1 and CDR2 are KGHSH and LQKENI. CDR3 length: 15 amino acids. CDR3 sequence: CASSPGDITSYEQYF.

The CDR3 sequence is CASRLGTGANEQFF. This rearrangement joins TRBV12-3 or TRBV12-4 to TRBJ2-1; TCRdb outputs TRBD1, but without DNA this stays unchecked. This CDR3 comprises 14 residues.

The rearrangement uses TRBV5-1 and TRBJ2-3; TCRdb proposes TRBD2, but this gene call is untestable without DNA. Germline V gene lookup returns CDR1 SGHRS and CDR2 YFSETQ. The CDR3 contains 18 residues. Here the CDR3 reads CASSLARAGGPSTDTQYF.

CDR3 residues: CSAQEGWGYEQYF. This chain joins TRBV29-1 and TRBJ2-7; as DNA is missing, the TRBD2 call by TCRdb cannot be tested. Per germline, CDR1 SQVTM and CDR2 ANQGSEA. The CDR3 length is 13 residues.

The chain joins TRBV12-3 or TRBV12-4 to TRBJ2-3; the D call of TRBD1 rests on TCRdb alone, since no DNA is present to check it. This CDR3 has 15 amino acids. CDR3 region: CASSHGTARTDTQYF.

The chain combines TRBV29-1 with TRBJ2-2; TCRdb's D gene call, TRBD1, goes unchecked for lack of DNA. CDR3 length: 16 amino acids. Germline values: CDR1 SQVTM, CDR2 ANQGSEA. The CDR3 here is CSVEDFGTVGTGELFF.

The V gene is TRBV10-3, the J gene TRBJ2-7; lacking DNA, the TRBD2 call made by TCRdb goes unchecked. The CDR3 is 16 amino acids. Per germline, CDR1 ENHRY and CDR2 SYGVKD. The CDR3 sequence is CAIRGTSGRSAYEQYF.

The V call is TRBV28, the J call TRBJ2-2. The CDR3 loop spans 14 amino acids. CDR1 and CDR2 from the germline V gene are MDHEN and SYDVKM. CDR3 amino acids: CASSLMPDLGELFF.

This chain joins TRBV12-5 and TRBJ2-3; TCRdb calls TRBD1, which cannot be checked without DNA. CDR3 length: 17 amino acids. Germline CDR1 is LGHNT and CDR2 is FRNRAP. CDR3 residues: CASGPGQLRLNTDTQYF.

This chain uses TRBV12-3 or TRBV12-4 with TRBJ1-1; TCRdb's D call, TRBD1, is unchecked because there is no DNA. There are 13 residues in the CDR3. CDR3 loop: CGIRDRGNPEAFF.

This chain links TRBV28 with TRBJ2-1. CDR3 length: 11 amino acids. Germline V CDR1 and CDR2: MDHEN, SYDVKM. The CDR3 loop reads CASTSGAEQFF.

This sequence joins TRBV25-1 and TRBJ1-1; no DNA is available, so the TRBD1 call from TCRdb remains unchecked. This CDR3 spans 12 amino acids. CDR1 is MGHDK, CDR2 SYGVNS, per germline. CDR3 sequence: CASSRQGLIAFF.

The CDR3 sequence is CAWSVGGYEQYF. The chain combines TRBV30 with TRBJ2-7; the TCRdb D gene call, TRBD2, has no DNA to confirm it. There are 12 residues in the CDR3. Per the germline V gene, CDR1 is GTSNPN and CDR2 is SVGIG (reference sequence).

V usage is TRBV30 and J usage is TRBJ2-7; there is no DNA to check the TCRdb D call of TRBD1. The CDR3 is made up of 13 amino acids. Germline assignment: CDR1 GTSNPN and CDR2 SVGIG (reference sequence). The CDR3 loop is CAWKRQGGHEQYF. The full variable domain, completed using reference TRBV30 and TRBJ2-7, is SQTIHQWPATLVQPVGSPLSLECTVEGTSNPNLYWYRQAAGRGLQLLFYSVGIGQISSEVPQNLSASRPQDRQFILSSKKLLLSDSGFYLCAWKRQGGHEQYFGPGTRLTVT.

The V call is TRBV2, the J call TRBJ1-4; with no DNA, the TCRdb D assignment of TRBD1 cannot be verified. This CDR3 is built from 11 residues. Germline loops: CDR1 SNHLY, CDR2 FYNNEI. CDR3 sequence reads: CASSGQEKLFF.

CDR3 residues: CASRSGFGYTF. V is TRBV6-5 and J is TRBJ1-2; the TCRdb D gene call, TRBD1, has no DNA to confirm it. The germline gives CDR1 MNHEY, CDR2 SVGAGI. The CDR3 totals 11 residues.